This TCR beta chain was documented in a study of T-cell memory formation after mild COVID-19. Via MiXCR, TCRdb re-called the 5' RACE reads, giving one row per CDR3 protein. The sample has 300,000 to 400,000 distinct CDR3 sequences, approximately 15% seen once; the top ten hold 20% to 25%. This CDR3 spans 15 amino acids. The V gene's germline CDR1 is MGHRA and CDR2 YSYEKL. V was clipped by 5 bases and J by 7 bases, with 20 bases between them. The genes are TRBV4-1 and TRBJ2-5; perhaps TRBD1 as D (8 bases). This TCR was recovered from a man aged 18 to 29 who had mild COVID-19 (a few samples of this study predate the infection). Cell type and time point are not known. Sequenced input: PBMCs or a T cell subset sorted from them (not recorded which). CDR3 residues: CASSNRDSGTGTQYF. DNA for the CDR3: TGCGCCAGCAGCAACCGGGACAGCGGGACAGGGACCCAGTACTTC.